One T cell receptor beta chain is described in this entry. Profiled with immunoSEQ multiplex PCR; TCRdb holds only in-frame clones, not every one. This table holds 130,000 to 150,000 clones, 85% to 90% found once. The data were obtained in a study of blood T cell repertoires in COVID-19. Germline values: CDR1 MDHEN, CDR2 SYDVKM. Trimming removed 4 bases from V and 2 bases from J, with 8 bases in between. This CDR3 is 13 amino acids long. This sequence joins TRBV28 and TRBJ1-2; D unresolved. The specimen sequenced was PBMCs or T cells enriched from blood (not recorded which). The clonotype comes from a woman in her 30s with acute COVID-19. This CDR3 is CASSWSRNYGYTF. CDR3 sequence (DNA): TGTGCCAGCAGTTGGTCGAGGAACTATGGCTACACCTTC.